This TCR beta chain was documented in a study of blood T cell repertoires in COVID-19. Study in general: Acute and convalescent COVID-19 samples came from the United States, Italy and Spain. In each case, the material was cDNA or gDNA derived from T cells, B-cell-depleted T cells, or PBMCs.

Per the original methods: The assay estimated nucleated cells by amplifying reference gene primers. Profiled with immunoSEQ multiplex PCR; TCRdb holds only in-frame clones, not every one. Clonal size and the V and J genes are those of that table, whereas D and trimming came from the DNA. The repertoire holds 150,000 to 200,000 clones, with around 84% as singletons. Trimming left V 5 bases short and J 13 bases short, with 8 bases between. CDR3 size: 9 residues. The chain links TRBV23-1 to TRBJ1-2; D is undetermined. TRBV23-1 is designated an ORF whose function remains uncertain. The clonotype originates from a man between 25 and 39 years old with active or convalescent COVID-19. Input material: peripheral blood. For the CDR3, the DNA is TGCGCCAGCAGTTGGGCAGGCACCTTC. Encoded protein: CASSWAGTF.